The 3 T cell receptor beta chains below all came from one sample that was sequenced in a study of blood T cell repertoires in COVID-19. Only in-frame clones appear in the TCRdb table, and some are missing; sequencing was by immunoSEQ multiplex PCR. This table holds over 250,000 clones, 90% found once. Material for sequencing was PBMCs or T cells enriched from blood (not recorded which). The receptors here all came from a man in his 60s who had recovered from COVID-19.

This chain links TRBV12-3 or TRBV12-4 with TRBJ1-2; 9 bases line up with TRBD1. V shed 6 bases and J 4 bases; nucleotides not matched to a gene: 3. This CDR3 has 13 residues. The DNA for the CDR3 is TGTGCCAGCAGCCCGACAGGGGGCTATGGCTACACCTTC. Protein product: CASSPTGGYGYTF.

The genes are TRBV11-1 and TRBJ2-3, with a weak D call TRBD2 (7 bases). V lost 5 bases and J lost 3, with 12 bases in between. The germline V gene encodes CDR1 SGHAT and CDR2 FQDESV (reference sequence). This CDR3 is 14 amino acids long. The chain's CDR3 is CASSRGGRTDTQYF. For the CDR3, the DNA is TGTGCCAGCAGCAGGGGGGGCCGGACAGATACGCAGTATTTT.

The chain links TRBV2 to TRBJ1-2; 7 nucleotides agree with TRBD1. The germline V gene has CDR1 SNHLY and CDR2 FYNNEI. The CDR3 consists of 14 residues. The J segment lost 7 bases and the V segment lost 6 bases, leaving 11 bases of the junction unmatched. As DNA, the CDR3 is TGTGCCAGCAGCGACTACGGACAGGCTGGTGGCTACACCTTC. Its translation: CASSDYGQAGGYTF.